This TCR beta chain was sequenced during a study of beta chain features in type 1 diabetes. One heparinised blood draw averaging about 120 mL was given by each donor. All of the isolated RNA was reverse transcribed, so expressed TCRB transcripts were sequenced. Produced via immunoSEQ multiplex PCR; TCRdb's table is partial and in-frame only. In the table there are about 9,400 clones, around 78% of which are singletons. Concerning this clone: No antigen is known for it.

This CDR3 region has 17 residues. Looked up from germline, CDR1 is MGHRA and CDR2 is YSYEKL. Trimming at V came to 4 bases and at J to 2 bases, leaving 8 bases not matched to a gene. Broader study findings: In comparison with healthy donors, patients had naive, central memory and Treg TCRB repertoires that appeared more similar.

The source is a woman younger than 35 in good health. The specimen was Tregs from blood. The chain uses TRBV4-1 and TRBJ2-3, with TRBD2 matching over 11 bases. The CDR3 DNA sequence: TGCGCCAGCAGCCCCACCGGGACTAGCGGAGTCACAGATACGCAGTATTTT. Protein product: CASSPTGTSGVTDTQYF.